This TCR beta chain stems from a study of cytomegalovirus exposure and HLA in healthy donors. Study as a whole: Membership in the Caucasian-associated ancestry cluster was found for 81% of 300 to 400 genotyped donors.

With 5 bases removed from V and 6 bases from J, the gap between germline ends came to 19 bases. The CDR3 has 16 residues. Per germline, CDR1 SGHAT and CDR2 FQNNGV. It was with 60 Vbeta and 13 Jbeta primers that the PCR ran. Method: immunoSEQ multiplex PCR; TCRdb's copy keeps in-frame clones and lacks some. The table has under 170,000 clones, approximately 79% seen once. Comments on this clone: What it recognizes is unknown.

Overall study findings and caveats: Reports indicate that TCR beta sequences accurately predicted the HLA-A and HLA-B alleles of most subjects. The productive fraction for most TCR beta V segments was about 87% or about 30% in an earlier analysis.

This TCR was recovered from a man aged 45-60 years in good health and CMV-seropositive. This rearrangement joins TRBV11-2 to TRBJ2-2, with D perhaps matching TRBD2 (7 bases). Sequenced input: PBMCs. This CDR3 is CASSLGGQGIAGELFF. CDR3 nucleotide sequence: TGTGCCAGCAGCCTCGGGGGGCAGGGGATCGCCGGGGAGCTGTTTTTT.